Given below is one T cell receptor beta chain in context. Antigen: not known. Trimming removed 9 bases from V and 3 bases from J, with 14 bases in between. The CDR3 consists of 14 residues. CDR1 MGHDK and CDR2 SYGVNS come from the germline V gene. cDNA libraries for TCR alpha and TCR beta, carrying sample barcodes and UMIs, came from 5'RACE with constant-segment primers. TCRdb reanalysed the 5' RACE reads using MiXCR and keeps one entry per CDR3 protein. The sample has about 49,000 distinct CDR3 sequences, 25% to 35% seen once. These data originate in a study of T-cell memory formation after mild COVID-19. As for the study in general: TCR clustering was largely donor specific.

General study points: The study found balanced CD4/CD8 in clones contracting day 15 to 85 and a CD4+ lean in later expanders. The appearance of some responding clones in pre-infection memory suggested that cross-reactive memory joined.

The TCR originated in a young man who had mild COVID-19 (a few samples of this study predate the infection). Cell type and time point are not known. The source material was PBMCs or a T cell subset sorted from them (not recorded which). The rearrangement joins TRBV25-1 to TRBJ2-2; a weak D match, TRBD2 (6 bases). The CDR3 coding sequence is TGTGCCAGTGCGGGAACGGGGGACACCGGGGAGCTGTTTTTT. Encoded protein: CASAGTGDTGELFF. The full variable domain, its missing parts supplied by reference TRBV25-1 and TRBJ2-2, is EADIYQTPRYLVIGTGKKITLECSQTMGHDKMYWYQQDPGMELHLIHYSYGVNSTEKGDLSSESTVSRIRTEHFPLTLESARPSHTSQYLCASAGTGDTGELFFGEGSRLTVL.